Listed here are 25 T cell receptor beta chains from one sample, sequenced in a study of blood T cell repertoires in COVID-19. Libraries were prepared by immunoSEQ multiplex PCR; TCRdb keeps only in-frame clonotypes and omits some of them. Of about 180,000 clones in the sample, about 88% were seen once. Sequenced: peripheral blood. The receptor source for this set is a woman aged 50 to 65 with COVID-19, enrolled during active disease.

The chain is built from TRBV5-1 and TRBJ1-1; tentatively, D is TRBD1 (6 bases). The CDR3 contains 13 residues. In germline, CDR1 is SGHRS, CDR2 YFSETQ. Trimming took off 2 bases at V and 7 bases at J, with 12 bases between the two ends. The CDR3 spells CASSFGRGDEAFF. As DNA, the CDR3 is TGCGCCAGCAGCTTCGGCAGGGGTGATGAAGCTTTCTTT.

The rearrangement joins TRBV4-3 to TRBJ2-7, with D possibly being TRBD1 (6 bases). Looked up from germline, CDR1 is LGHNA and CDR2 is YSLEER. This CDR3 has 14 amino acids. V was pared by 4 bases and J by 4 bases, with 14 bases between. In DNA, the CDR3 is TGCGCCAGCAGCCTCCTCCTCCAGGGGTACGAGCAGTACTTC. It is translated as CASSLLLQGYEQYF.

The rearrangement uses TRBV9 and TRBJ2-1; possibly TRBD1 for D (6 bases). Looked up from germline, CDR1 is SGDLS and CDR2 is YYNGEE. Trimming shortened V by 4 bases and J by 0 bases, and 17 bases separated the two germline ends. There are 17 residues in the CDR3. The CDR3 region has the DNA TGTGCCAGCAGCACCCGTACAGGGCAAAGCTCCTACAATGAGCAGTTCTTC. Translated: CASSTRTGQSSYNEQFF. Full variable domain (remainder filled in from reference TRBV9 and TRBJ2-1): DSGVTQTPKHLITATGQRVTLRCSPRSGDLSVYWYQQSLDQGLQFLIQYYNGEERAKGNILERFSAQQFPDLHSELNLSSLELGDSALYFCASSTRTGQSSYNEQFFGPGTRLTVL.

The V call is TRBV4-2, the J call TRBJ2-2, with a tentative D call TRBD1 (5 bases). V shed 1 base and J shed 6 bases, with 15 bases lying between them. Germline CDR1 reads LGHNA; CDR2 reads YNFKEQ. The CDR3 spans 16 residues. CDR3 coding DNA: TGTGCCAGCAGCCAAGCTCCAGGGCAGATGTCCGGGGAGCTGTTTTTT. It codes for CASSQAPGQMSGELFF.

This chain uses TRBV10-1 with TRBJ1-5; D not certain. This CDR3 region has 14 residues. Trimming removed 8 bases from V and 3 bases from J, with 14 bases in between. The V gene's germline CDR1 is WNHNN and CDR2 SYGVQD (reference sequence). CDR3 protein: CASSGRVNNQPQHF. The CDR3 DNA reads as TGCGCCAGCTCCGGGAGGGTGAACAATCAGCCCCAGCATTTT.

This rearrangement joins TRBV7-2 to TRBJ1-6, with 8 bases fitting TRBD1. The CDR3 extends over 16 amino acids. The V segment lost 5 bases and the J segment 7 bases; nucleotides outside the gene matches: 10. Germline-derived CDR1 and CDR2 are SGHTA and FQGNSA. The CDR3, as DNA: TGTGCCAGCAGCCCGAGGACAGGGAGTGTAAATTCACCCCTCCACTTT. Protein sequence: CASSPRTGSVNSPLHF. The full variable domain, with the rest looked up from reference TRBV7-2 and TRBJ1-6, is GAGVSQSPSNKVTEKGKDVELRCDPISGHTALYWYRQSLGQGLEFLIYFQGNSAPDKSGLPSDRFSAERTGGSVSTLTIQRTQQEDSAVYLCASSPRTGSVNSPLHFGNGTRLTVT.

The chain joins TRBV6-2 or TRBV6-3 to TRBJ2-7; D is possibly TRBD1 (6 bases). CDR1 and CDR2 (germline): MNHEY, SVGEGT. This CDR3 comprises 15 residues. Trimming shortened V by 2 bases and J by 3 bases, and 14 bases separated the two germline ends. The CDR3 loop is CASSYHGQYYYEQYF. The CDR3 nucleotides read TGTGCCAGCAGTTACCACGGACAGTATTACTACGAGCAGTACTTC.

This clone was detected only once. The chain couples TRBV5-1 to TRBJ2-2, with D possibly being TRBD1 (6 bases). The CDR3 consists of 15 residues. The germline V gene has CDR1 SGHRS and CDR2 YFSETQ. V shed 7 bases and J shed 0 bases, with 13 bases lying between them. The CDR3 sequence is CASDITGTNTGELFF. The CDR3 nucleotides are TGCGCCAGCGATATCACAGGGACGAACACCGGGGAGCTGTTTTTT.

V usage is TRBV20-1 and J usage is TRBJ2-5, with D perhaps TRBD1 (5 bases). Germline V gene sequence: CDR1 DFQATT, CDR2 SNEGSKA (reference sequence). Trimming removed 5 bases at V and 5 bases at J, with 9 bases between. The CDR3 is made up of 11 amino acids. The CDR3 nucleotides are TGCAGTGCTCGCTGGGGCGAGACCCAGTACTTC. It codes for CSARWGETQYF.

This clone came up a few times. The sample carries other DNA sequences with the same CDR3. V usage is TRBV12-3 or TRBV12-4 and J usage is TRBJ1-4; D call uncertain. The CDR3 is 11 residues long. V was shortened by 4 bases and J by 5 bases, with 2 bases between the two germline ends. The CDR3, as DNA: TGTGCCAGCAGTTCGAATGAAAAACTGTTTTTT. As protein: CASSSNEKLFF.

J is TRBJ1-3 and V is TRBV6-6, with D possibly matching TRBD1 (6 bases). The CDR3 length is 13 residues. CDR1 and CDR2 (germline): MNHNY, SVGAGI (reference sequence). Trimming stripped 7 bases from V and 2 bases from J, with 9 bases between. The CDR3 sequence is CASTGATGNTIYF. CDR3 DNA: TGTGCCAGCACAGGGGCGACTGGAAACACCATATATTTT.

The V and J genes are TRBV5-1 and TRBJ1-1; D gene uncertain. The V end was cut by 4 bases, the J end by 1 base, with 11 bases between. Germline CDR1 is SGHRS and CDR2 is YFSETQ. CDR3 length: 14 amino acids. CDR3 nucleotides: TGCGCCAGCAGCACCCGACCGGGGAACACTGAAGCTTTCTTT. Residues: CASSTRPGNTEAFF.

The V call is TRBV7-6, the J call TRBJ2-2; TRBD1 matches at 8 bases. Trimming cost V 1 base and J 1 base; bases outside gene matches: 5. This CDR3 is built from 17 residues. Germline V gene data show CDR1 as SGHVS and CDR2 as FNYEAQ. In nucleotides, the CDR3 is TGTGCCAGCAGCTTAGTTACCGGGACAGGGAACACCGGGGAGCTGTTTTTT. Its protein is CASSLVTGTGNTGELFF.

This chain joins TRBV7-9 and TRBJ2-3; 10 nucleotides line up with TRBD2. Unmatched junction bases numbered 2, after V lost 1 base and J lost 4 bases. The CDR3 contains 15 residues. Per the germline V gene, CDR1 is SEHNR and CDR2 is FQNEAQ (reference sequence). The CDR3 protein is CASSLGSGGADTQYF. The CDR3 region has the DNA TGTGCCAGCAGCTTAGGAAGCGGGGGGGCAGATACGCAGTATTTT.

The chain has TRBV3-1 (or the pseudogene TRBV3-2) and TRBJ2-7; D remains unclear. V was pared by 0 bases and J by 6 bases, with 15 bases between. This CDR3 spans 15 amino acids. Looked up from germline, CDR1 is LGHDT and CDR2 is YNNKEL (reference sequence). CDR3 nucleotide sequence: TGTGCCAGCAGCCAAGATGGCTCCAGAATTGCCGAGCAGTACTTC. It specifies CASSQDGSRIAEQYF.

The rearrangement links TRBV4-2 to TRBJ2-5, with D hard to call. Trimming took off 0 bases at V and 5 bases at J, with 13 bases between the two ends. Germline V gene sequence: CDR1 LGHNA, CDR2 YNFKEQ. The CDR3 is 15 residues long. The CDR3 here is CASSQDAERWETQYF. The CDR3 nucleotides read TGTGCCAGCAGCCAAGATGCGGAAAGGTGGGAGACCCAGTACTTC.

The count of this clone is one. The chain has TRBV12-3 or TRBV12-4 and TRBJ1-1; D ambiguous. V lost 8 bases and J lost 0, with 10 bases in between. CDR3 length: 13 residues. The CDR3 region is CASGRSMNTEAFF. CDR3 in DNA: TGTGCCAGCGGGCGCAGTATGAACACTGAAGCTTTCTTT.

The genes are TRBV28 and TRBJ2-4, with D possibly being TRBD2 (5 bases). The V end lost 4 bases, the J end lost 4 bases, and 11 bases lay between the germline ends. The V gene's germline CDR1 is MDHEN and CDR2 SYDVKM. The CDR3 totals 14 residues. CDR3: CASSSFGEKNIQYF. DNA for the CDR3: TGTGCCAGCAGTTCTTTCGGGGAAAAAAACATTCAGTACTTC. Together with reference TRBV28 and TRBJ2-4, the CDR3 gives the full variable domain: DVKVTQSSRYLVKRTGEKVFLECVQDMDHENMFWYRQDPGLGLRLIYFSYDVKMKEKGDIPEGYSVSREKKERFSLILESASTNQTSMYLCASSSFGEKNIQYFGAGTRLSVL.

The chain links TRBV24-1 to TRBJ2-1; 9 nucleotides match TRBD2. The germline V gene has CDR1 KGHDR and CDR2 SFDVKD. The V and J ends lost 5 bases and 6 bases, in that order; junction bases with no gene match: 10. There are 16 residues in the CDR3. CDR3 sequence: CATSALGAGGRNEQFF. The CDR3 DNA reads TGTGCCACCAGTGCCCTGGGAGCGGGGGGACGCAATGAGCAGTTCTTC.

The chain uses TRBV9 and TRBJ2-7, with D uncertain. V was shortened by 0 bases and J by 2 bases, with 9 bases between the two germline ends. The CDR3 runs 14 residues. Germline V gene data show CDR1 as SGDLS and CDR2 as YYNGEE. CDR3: CASSVDSLTYEQYF. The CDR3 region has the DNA TGTGCCAGCAGCGTAGACTCACTAACCTACGAGCAGTACTTC.

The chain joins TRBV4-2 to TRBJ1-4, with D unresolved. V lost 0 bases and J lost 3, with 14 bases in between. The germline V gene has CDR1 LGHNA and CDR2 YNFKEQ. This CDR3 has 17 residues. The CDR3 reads CASSQDGRRQPNEKLFF. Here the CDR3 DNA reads TGTGCCAGCAGCCAAGATGGGCGGAGGCAGCCTAATGAAAAACTGTTTTTT.

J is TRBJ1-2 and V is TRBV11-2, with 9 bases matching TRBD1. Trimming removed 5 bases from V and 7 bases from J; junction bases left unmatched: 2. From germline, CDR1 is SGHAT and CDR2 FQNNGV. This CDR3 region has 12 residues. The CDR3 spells CASSLDRGGYTF. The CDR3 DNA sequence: TGTGCCAGCAGCCTGGACAGGGGTGGCTACACCTTC.

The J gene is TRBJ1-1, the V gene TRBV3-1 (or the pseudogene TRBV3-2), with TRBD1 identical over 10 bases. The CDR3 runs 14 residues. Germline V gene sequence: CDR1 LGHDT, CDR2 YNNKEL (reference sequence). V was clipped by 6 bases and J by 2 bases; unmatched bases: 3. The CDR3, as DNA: TGTGCCAGCAGTCGGACAGGGGGAAACACTGAAGCTTTCTTT. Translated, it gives CASSRTGGNTEAFF.

CDR3 sequence (DNA): TGTGCCAGCAGCCTAGGACAGGGGGCGTACGAGCAGTACTTC. Amino acid sequence: CASSLGQGAYEQYF. The chain links TRBV6-5 to TRBJ2-7; 11 bases line up with TRBD1. The V and J ends lost 6 bases and 4 bases, in that order; junction bases with no gene match: 5. Germline loops: CDR1 MNHEY, CDR2 SVGAGI. The CDR3 totals 14 residues.

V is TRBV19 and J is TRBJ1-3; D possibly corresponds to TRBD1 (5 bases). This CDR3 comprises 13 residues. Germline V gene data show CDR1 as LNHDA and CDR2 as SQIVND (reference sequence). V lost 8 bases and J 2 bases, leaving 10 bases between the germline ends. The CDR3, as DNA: TGTGCCAGTTCCGACAGTCCTGGAAACACCATATATTTT. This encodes CASSDSPGNTIYF.